This T cell receptor (beta chain) was found in a study of monozygotic twins with inflammatory bowel disease. Study findings and constraints: Twin concordance left repertoire similarity unchanged, with limited power a possible explanation for this lack of difference.

As to this clonotype: Antigen unknown.

The template-switching step introduced UMIs that carried a 6-nucleotide sample barcode. TCRdb reprocessed the 5' RACE reads, with one entry per CDR3 protein and no DNA. Its table records approximately 210,000 distinct CDR3 sequences. Germline lookup yields CDR1 KGHSH and CDR2 LQKENI. CDR3 size: 15 residues. The TCR comes from a human donor with ulcerative colitis or Crohn's disease, or a healthy co-twin of an affected twin (not recorded which). The specimen sequenced was blood. This rearrangement joins TRBV18 to TRBJ1-3; lacking DNA, the TRBD1 call made by TCRdb goes unchecked. The CDR3 here is CASSPAGVSGNTIYF.